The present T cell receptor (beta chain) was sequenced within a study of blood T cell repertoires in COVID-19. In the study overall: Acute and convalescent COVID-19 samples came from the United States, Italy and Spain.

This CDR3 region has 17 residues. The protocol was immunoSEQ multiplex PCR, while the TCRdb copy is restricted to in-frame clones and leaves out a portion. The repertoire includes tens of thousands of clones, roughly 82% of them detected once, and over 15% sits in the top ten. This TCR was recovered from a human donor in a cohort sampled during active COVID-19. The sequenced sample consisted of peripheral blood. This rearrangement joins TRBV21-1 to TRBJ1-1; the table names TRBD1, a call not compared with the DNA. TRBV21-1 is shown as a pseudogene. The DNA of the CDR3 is TGTGCCAGCAGCAAAGCGACAGGCTGTAATATGAACACTGAAGCTTTCTTT. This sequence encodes CASSKATGCNMNTEAFF.